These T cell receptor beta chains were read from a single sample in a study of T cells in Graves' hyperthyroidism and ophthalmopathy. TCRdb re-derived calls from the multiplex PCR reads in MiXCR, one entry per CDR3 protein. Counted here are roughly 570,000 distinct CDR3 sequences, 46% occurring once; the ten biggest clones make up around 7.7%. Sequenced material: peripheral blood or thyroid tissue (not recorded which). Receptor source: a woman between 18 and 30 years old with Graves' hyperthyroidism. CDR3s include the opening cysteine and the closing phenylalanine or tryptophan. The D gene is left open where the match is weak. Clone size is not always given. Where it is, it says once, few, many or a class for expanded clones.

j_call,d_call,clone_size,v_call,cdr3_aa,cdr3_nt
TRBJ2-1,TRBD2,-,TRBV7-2,CASSLGLAGVDEQFF,TGTGCCAGCAGCTTAGGTCTAGCGGGAGTTGATGAGCAGTTCTTC
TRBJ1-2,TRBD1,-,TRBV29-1,CSVEQGGALDGYTF,TGCAGCGTTGAACAGGGGGGAGCGCTAGATGGCTACACCTTC
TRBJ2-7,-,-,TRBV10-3,CAISLVAYEQYF,TGTGCCATCAGTTTAGTAGCCTACGAGCAGTACTTC
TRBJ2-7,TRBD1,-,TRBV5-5,CASSQPGQDSCEQYF,TGCGCCAGCAGCCAACCGGGACAGGACTCCTGCGAGCAGTACTTC
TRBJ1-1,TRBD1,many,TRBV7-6,CASSGYRGDEAFF,TGTGCCAGCAGCGGCTACAGGGGGGATGAAGCTTTCTTT
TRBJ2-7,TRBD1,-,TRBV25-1,CASRGTGDVGEQYF,TGTGCCAGCAGAGGGACAGGGGACGTCGGCGAGCAGTACTTC
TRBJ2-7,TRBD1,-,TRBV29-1,CSSRDRGREQYF,TGCAGCAGCCGGGACAGGGGTAGGGAGCAGTACTTC
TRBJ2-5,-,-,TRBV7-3,CASSLRRTQYF,TGTGCCAGCAGCTTACGCCGGACCCAGTACTTC
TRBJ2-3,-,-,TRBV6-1,CASSESQGSTDTQYF,TGTGCCAGCAGTGAATCACAGGGCAGCACAGATACGCAGTATTTT
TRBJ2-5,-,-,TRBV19,CASSGGVQETQYF,TGTGCCAGTAGCGGCGGGGTCCAAGAGACCCAGTACTTC
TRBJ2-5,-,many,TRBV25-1,CASSEYGGVGETQYF,TGTGCCAGCAGTGAATATGGAGGGGTAGGGGAGACCCAGTACTTC
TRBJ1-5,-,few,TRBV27,CASRLTGGQPQHF,TGTGCCAGCAGATTGACAGGCGGTCAGCCCCAGCATTTT
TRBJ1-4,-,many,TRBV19,CASINEKLFF,TGTGCCAGCATAAATGAAAAACTGTTTTTT
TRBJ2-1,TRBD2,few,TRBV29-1,CSVELAGGKYNEQFF,TGCAGCGTTGAGCTAGCGGGAGGGAAGTACAATGAGCAGTTCTTC
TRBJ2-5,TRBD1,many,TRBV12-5,CASGTGQGAPETQYF,TGTGCTAGTGGAACGGGACAGGGGGCTCCGGAGACCCAGTACTTC
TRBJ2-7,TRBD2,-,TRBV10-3,CATRAGERDSYEQYF,TGTGCCACCAGAGCGGGAGAAAGGGACTCCTACGAGCAGTACTTC
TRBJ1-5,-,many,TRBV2,CASSEVVVTQPQHF,TGTGCCAGCAGTGAGGTCGTGGTAACTCAGCCCCAGCATTTT
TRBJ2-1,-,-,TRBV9,CASSVDLSSYNEQFF,TGTGCCAGCAGCGTAGATCTGAGCTCCTACAATGAGCAGTTCTTC
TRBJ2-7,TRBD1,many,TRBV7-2,CASSLDTGGFYEQYF,TGTGCCAGCAGCTTAGATACAGGGGGGTTTTACGAGCAGTACTTC
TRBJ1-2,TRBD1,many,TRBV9,CASSVRTGGNYGYTF,TGTGCCAGCAGCGTAAGGACAGGGGGAAACTATGGCTACACCTTC
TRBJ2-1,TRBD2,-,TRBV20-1,CSARDPSGRSNEQFF,TGCAGTGCTAGAGATCCCAGCGGGAGATCCAATGAGCAGTTCTTC
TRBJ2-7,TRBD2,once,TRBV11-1,CASSPSGRAEQYF,TGTGCCAGCAGCCCCAGCGGGAGGGCCGAGCAGTACTTC
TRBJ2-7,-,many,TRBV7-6,CASSPVGSRAEQYF,TGTGCCAGCAGCCCAGTGGGGTCTAGGGCCGAGCAGTACTTC
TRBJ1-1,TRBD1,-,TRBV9,CASSVGGQGDEAFF,TGTGCCAGCAGCGTGGGGGGACAGGGCGATGAAGCTTTCTTT
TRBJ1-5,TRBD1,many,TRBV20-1,CSAPDRGTFAGNPQHF,TGCAGTGCCCCGGACAGGGGGACCTTCGCAGGAAATCCCCAGCATTTT
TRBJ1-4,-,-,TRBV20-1,CSARDRRARDEKLFF,TGCAGTGCTAGAGATCGGAGGGCGAGAGATGAAAAACTGTTTTTT
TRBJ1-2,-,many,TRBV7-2,CASSVTSNYGYTF,TGTGCCAGCAGCGTCACATCTAACTATGGCTACACCTTC
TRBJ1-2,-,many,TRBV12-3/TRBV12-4,CASSNRDGYTF,TGTGCCAGCAGCAACAGGGATGGCTACACCTTC
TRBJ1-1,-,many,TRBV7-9,CASRHILPELNTEAFF,TGTGCCAGCAGGCATATCCTTCCAGAATTGAACACTGAAGCTTTCTTT
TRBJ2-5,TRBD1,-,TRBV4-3,CASSQEGQGGPTETQYF,TGCGCCAGCAGCCAAGAGGGACAGGGAGGGCCTACGGAGACCCAGTACTTC
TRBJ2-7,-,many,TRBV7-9,CASSLLTQNYEQYF,TGTGCCAGCAGCTTATTGACACAGAACTACGAGCAGTACTTC
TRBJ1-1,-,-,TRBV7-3,CASSATGREGNTEAFF,TGTGCCAGCAGCGCTACCGGGCGGGAGGGCAACACTGAAGCTTTCTTT
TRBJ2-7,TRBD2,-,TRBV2,CASSEALLAGVSYEQYF,TGTGCCAGCAGTGAAGCATTACTAGCGGGAGTATCCTACGAGCAGTACTTC
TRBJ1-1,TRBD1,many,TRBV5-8,CASSTGTGLNTEAFF,TGTGCCAGCAGCACGGGGACAGGGTTGAACACTGAAGCTTTCTTT
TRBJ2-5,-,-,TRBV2,CASSFDRSPETQYF,TGTGCCAGCAGTTTTGACAGGAGTCCGGAGACCCAGTACTTC
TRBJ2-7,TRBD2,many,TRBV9,CASSVGLAGTYEQYF,TGTGCCAGCAGCGTAGGACTAGCGGGTACCTACGAGCAGTACTTC
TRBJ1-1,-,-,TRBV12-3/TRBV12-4,CASSLGSREFF,TGTGCCAGCAGTTTAGGGTCGCGGGAGTTCTTT
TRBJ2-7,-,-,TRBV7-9,CASSPSWTGYEQYF,TGTGCCAGCAGCCCTTCGTGGACTGGCTACGAGCAGTACTTC
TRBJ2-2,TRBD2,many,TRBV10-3,CAIKELAGEELFF,TGTGCCATCAAAGAGCTAGCGGGAGAGGAGCTGTTTTTT
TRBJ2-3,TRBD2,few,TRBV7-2,CASSLAGLATDTQYF,TGTGCCAGCAGCTTAGCAGGACTAGCCACAGATACGCAGTATTTT
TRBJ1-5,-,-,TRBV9,CASGTAGDGNQPQHF,TGTGCCAGCGGTACGGCAGGGGATGGCAATCAGCCCCAGCATTTT